The entry below gives a single T cell receptor (beta chain) sequence along with its context. The antigen remains unidentified. A multiplex PCR was run with 60 Vbeta primers and 13 Jbeta primers. In the authors' methods: Counted up in a later analysis, unique TCR beta chains came to 65 million to 100 million, with about 9.9 million shared. TCRdb keeps only in-frame clones here, not all; method: immunoSEQ multiplex PCR. V, J and clone size derive from that table, while D and trimming were established from the DNA sequence. The sample yields around 130,000 clones, about 8.5% seen once. J lost 7 bases, V lost 2 bases, and 20 bases had no gene match. The CDR3 is 18 amino acids. In germline, CDR1 is SGHRS, CDR2 YFSETQ. This sample stems from a study of cytomegalovirus exposure and HLA in healthy donors. Regarding the study as a whole: A later analysis linked some 17,000 TCR beta sequences to HLA alleles at 0.05 false discovery rate. A later analysis linked a missense DCLRE1C variant to TCR beta V- and J-gene trimming.

The material sequenced was PBMCs. This receptor was identified in a man aged 35 to 55 in good health and CMV-seronegative. The gene calls are TRBV5-1 and TRBJ2-7, with 8 bases identical to TRBD2. The CDR3 loop reads CASSFLAGGQTLSGEQYF. Here the CDR3 DNA reads TGCGCCAGCAGCTTCTTGGCGGGGGGCCAAACCCTGTCAGGGGAGCAGTACTTC.